The rows below give T cell receptor beta chains drawn from one sample of a study of T-cell reconstitution after alpha-beta-depleted transplantation in children. Each CDR3 protein gets one entry after TCRdb re-called the PCR reads with MiXCR. This sample has hundreds of thousands of distinct CDR3 sequences; roughly a tenth occur once, and the top ten carry about 4%. This sample comprised PBMCs from the stem cell graft donor, obtained from the stem cell graft. The receptor source for this set is a human donor who donated a stem cell graft to a child with acute myeloid leukemia. Each CDR3 is given with its conserved first and last residue. The D gene is left open where the match is weak. Clone size, where shown, is once, few, many, or a class for clones that have expanded.

v_gene,abundance,d_gene,j_gene,CDR3nt,CDR3aa
TRBV29-1,many,TRBD2,TRBJ2-7,TGCAGCGTGACTAGCGGGTACCACGAGCAGTACTTC,CSVTSGYHEQYF
TRBV30,.,.,TRBJ2-1,TGTGCCTGGAGTGTACAACACAATGAGCAGTTCTTC,CAWSVQHNEQFF
TRBV7-2,many,TRBD1,TRBJ2-1,TGTGCCAGCAGGACAAGCAGGGGGACCTACAATGAGCAGTTCTTC,CASRTSRGTYNEQFF
TRBV7-3,.,.,TRBJ1-1,TGTGCCAGCAGCTTAATCTGGGACGGACAGAATGTTGAAGCTTTCTTT,CASSLIWDGQNVEAFF
TRBV13,many,TRBD2,TRBJ2-1,TGTGCCAGCAGCCTTCAGCTAGCGGGAGCCAATGAGCAGTTCTTC,CASSLQLAGANEQFF
TRBV21-1,few,.,TRBJ2-1,TGTGCCAGCAGCAGCACCGGGACTAGCGGGAGGTCCAATGAGCAGTTCTTC,CASSSTGTSGRSNEQFF
TRBV7-9,.,.,TRBJ1-4,TGTGCCAGCAGCAAAGGAACAGGTGGAGAAGAAAAACTGTTTTTT,CASSKGTGGEEKLFF
TRBV6-2/TRBV6-3,many,TRBD2,TRBJ2-4,TGTGCCAGCAGTTACAGCGGGGACATTCAGTACTTC,CASSYSGDIQYF
TRBV3-1,few,.,TRBJ1-2,TGTGCCAGCAGCCTCCAGCCAGCAGGTGGCTACACCTTC,CASSLQPAGGYTF
TRBV7-6,many,.,TRBJ1-1,TGTGCCAGCAGCCCCCCGGGAGACACTGAAGCTTTCTTT,CASSPPGDTEAFF
TRBV7-9,.,TRBD1,TRBJ1-1,TGTGCCAGCAGCTTAATGCAGGGGGCTTTGAACACTGAAGCTTTCTTT,CASSLMQGALNTEAFF
TRBV6-5,many,TRBD2,TRBJ2-1,TGTGCCAGCAGTTCCCGACTAGCCGTAGACTCCTACAATGAGCAGTTCTTC,CASSSRLAVDSYNEQFF
TRBV15,.,.,TRBJ2-7,TGTGCCACCAGCAGTGCACAGGGTTACGAGCAGTACTTC,CATSSAQGYEQYF
TRBV20-1,many,TRBD1,TRBJ1-5,TGCAGTGCTAGAGATCCGCGGGACAGGGAGAATCAGCCCCAGCATTTT,CSARDPRDRENQPQHF
TRBV5-1,few,.,TRBJ2-1,TGCGCCAGCAGCAAGCGGCTAGGGGGCTCCTACAATGAGCAGTTCTTC,CASSKRLGGSYNEQFF
TRBV20-1,.,.,TRBJ2-4,TGCAGTGCATCGACAGACATGATAGCCAAAAACATTCAGTACTTC,CSASTDMIAKNIQYF
TRBV20-1,many,TRBD2,TRBJ2-1,TGCAGTGCTAGAGATCTAGCGGCCCTCTACAATGAGCAGTTCTTC,CSARDLAALYNEQFF
TRBV29-1,few,.,TRBJ2-3,TGCAGCGTTTGGGGGGGGCCTAGCACAGATACGCAGTATTTT,CSVWGGPSTDTQYF
TRBV7-2,many,.,TRBJ1-6,TGTGCCAGCAGCTTTAGTAGTTCACCCCTCCACTTT,CASSFSSSPLHF
TRBV20-1,many,TRBD1,TRBJ2-7,TGCAGTGCTCCCGGGACAGGGATCTACGAGCAGTACTTC,CSAPGTGIYEQYF
TRBV11-1,.,.,TRBJ2-2,TGTGCCAGCACCTCTCGAGGTTCCGGGGAGCTGTTTTTT,CASTSRGSGELFF
TRBV7-2,.,.,TRBJ2-6,TGTGCCAGCAGCCGAACCACGGGCCTGGGGTCTGGGGCCAACGTCCTGACTTTC,CASSRTTGLGSGANVLTF
TRBV5-6,many,.,TRBJ1-2,TGTGCCAGCACCTTGGGGGGGGACTACTATGGCTACACCTTC,CASTLGGDYYGYTF
TRBV10-3,many,TRBD2,TRBJ2-1,TGTGCCATCAGTGATTTAGGACTAGTCCGGGGGAATGAGCAGTTCTTC,CAISDLGLVRGNEQFF
TRBV5-1,many,.,TRBJ1-1,TGCGCCAGCAGCTTGGGCGTAGGGGACGGGGCTTTCTTT,CASSLGVGDGAFF
TRBV6-2/TRBV6-3,.,.,TRBJ2-1,TGTGCCAGCAGCCCATTGAGCCTTGAGCAGTTCTTC,CASSPLSLEQFF
TRBV4-2,many,.,TRBJ2-1,TGTGCCAGCAGCCAACCCAGGGGCGGGCTCTCCTACAATGAGCAGTTCTTC,CASSQPRGGLSYNEQFF
TRBV20-1,many,.,TRBJ2-1,TGCAGTGCTGGTTACAATGAGCAGTTCTTC,CSAGYNEQFF
TRBV25-1,.,TRBD2,TRBJ2-2,TGTGCCAGCAGTGCCGGACTAGCGGCCGGGGAGCTGTTTTTT,CASSAGLAAGELFF